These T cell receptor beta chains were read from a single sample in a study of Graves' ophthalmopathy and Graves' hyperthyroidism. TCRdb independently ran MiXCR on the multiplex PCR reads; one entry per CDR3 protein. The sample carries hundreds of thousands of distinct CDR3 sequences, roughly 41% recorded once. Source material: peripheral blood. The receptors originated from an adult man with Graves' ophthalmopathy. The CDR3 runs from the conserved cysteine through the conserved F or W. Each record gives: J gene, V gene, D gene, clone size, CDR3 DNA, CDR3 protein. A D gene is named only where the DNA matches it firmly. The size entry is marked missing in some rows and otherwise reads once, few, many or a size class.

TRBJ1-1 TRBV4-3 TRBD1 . TGCGCCAGCAGCCAAAACAGGGGAGGCACTGAAGCTTTCTTT CASSQNRGGTEAFF
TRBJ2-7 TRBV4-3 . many TGCGCCAGCAGCCGCAGCGGGGACAGGAGATACGAGCAGTACTTC CASSRSGDRRYEQYF
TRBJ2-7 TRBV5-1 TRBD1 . TGCGCCAGCAGCCCGACAGGGTATGAGGACGAGCAGTACTTC CASSPTGYEDEQYF
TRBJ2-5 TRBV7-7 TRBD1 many TGTGCTAGCAGCTTAGATCCGGGACAGTTTTACTTC CASSLDPGQFYF
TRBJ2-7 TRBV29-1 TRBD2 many TGCAGCGTCGGCCGGGGGGTCAATTACGAGCAGTACTTC CSVGRGVNYEQYF
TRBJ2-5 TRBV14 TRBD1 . TGTGCCAGCAGCCGGGACAGGGCCCAGACAGAGACCCAGTACTTC CASSRDRAQTETQYF
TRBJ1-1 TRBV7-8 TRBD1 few TGTGCCAGCAGCTTTCTGGGGGACAGGTTCAACACTGAAGCTTTCTTT CASSFLGDRFNTEAFF
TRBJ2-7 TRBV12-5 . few TGTGCTAGTGGCCATGACGGGCCCAGGGGAAGGTACGAGCAGTACTTC CASGHDGPRGRYEQYF
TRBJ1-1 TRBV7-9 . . TGTGCCGGCAGCTTGGAAGAGGGGCTGTGGAACACTGAAGCTTTCTTT CAGSLEEGLWNTEAFF
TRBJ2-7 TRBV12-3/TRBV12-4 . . TGTGCCAGCAGTTTTAGGGGGACTGGCAGCTCCTACGAGCAGTACTTC CASSFRGTGSSYEQYF
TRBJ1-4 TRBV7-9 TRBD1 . TGTGCCAGCAGCTTATTTGCCTCACAGGGGAGAGAAAAACTGTTTTTT CASSLFASQGREKLFF
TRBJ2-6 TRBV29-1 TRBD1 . TGCAGCGTTCCGGGACAGGGGGCGCGGGGGGCCAACGTCCTGACTTTC CSVPGQGARGANVLTF
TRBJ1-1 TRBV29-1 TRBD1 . TGCAGCGTTGAGGGACAGGGTTCGTACAATGAAGCTTTCTTT CSVEGQGSYNEAFF